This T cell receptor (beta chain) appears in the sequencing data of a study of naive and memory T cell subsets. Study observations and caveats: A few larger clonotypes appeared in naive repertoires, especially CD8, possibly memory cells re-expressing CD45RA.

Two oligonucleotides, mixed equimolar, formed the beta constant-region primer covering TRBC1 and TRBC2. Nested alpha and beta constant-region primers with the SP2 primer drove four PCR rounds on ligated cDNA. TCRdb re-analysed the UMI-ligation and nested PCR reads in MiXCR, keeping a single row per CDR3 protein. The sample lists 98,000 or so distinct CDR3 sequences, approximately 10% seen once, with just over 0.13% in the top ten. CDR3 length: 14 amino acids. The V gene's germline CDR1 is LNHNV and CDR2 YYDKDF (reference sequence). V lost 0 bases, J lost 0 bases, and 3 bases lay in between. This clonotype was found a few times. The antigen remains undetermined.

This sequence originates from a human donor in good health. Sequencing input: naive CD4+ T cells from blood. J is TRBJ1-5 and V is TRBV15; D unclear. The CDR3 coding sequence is TGTGCCACCAGCAGAGAAAATAGCAATCAGCCCCAGCATTTT. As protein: CATSRENSNQPQHF.